This note documents a single T cell receptor beta chain sequence. Its antigen remains unknown. The sample originates from a study of beta chain features in type 1 diabetes. Study observations and caveats: The study notes PCR might favor shorter templates equally in patients and controls. An over-representation of cells with high TCR expression could result from cDNA sequencing.

Trimming removed 1 base from V and 4 bases from J, with 11 bases in between. The CDR3 is 15 residues long. Germline CDR1 reads SGHAT; CDR2 reads FQNNGV. Every bit of the isolated RNA underwent reverse transcription, so sequencing read expressed TCRB transcripts. Assay used: immunoSEQ multiplex PCR; TCRdb lists only in-frame clones, some missing. The sample has 200,000 to 250,000 clones, 25% to 30% seen once. Sequenced material: central memory CD4+ T cells from blood. The sequence derives from a man younger than 45 in good health. V usage is TRBV11-2 and J usage is TRBJ2-1; D may be TRBD2 (5 bases). This CDR3 is CASSLVSGSYNEQFF. As DNA, the CDR3 is TGTGCCAGCAGCTTAGTAAGCGGTTCTTACAATGAGCAGTTCTTC. Using reference TRBV11-2 and TRBJ2-1 for the parts outside the CDR3, the full variable domain is EAGVAQSPRYKIIEKRQSVAFWCNPISGHATLYWYQQILGQGPKLLIQFQNNGVVDDSQLPKDRFSAERLKGVDSTLKIQPAKLEDSAVYLCASSLVSGSYNEQFFGPGTRLTVL.